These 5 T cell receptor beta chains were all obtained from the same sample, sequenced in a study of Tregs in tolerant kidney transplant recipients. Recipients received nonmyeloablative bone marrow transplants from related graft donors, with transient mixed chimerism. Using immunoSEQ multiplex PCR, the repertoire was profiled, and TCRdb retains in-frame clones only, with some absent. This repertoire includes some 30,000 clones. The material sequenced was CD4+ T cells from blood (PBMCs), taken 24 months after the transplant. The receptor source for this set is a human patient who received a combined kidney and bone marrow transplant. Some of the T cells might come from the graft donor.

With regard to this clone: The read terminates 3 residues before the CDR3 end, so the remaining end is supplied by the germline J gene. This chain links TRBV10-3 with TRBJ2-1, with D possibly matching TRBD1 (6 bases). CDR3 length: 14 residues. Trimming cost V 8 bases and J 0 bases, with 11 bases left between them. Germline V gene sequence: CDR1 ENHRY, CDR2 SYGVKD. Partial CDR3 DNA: TGTGCCATCGGACAGTTCAGCTCCTACAATGAG. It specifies CAIGQFSSYNE. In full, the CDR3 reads CAIGQFSSYNEQFF.

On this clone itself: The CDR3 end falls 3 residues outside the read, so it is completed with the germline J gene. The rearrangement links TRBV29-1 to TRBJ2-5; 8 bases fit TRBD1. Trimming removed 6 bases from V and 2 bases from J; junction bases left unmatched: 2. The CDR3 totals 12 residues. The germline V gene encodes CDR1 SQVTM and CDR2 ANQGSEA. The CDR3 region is CSVDRDQETQYF. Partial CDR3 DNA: TGCAGCGTGGACAGGGATCAAGAGACC. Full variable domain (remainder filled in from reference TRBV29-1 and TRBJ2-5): SAVISQKPSRDICQRGTSLTIQCQVDSQVTMMFWYRQQPGQSLTLIATANQGSEATYESGFVIDKFPISRPNLTFSTLTVSNMSPEDSSIYLCSVDRDQETQYFGPGTRLLVL.

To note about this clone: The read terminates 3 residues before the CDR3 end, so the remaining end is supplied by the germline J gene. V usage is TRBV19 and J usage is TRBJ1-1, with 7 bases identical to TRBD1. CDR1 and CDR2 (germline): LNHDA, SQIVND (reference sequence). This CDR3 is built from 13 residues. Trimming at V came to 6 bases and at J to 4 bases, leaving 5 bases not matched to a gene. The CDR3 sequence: CASSTQGGTEAFF. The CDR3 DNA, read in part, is TGTGCCAGTAGCACCCAGGGGGGCACTGAA.

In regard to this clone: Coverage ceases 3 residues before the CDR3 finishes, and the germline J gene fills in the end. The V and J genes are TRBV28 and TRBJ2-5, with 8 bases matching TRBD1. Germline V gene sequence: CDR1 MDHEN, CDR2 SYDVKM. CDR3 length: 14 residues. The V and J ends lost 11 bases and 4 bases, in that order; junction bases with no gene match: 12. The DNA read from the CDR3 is TGTGCCGTTTCCTCGGGACAGGTGGGAGAGACC. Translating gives CAVSSGQVGET. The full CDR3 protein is CAVSSGQVGETQYF.

CDR3 DNA, as far as it was read: TGTGCCAGCAGCTTAGGGGCGATGGGCTACAATGAG. Encoded protein: CASSLGAMGYNE. The full CDR3 protein reads CASSLGAMGYNEQFF. This chain uses TRBV11-3 with TRBJ2-1; D ambiguous. Read coverage stops 3 residues before the CDR3 terminus; the germline J gene supplies the remainder. Germline V gene sequence: CDR1 SGHNT, CDR2 YENEEA. Trimming took 1 base from V and 3 from J, leaving 10 bases between them. The CDR3 has 15 residues.